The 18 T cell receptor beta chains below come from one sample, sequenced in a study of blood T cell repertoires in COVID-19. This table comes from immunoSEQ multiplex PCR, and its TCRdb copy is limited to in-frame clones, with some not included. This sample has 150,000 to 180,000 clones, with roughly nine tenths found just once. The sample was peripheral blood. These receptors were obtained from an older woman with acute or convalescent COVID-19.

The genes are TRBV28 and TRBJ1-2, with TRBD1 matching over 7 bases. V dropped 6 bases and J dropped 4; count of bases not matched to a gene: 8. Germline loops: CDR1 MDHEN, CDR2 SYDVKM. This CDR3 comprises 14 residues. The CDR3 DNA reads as TGTGCCAGCAGCGCAGGGACAGCAGCCTATGGCTACACCTTC. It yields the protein CASSAGTAAYGYTF.

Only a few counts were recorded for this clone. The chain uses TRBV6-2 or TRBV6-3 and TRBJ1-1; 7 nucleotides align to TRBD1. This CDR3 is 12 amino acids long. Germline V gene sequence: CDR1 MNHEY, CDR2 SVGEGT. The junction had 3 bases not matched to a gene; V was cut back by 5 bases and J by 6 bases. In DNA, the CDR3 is TGTGCCAGCAGTAATACAGGGGCTGAAGCTTTCTTT. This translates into CASSNTGAEAFF.

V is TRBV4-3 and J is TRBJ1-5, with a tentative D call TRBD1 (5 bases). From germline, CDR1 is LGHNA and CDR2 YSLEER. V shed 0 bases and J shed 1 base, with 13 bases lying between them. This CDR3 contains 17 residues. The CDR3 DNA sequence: TGCGCCAGCAGCCAAGAGGTCGGCCGGGGGAGCAATCAGCCCCAGCATTTT. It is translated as CASSQEVGRGSNQPQHF.

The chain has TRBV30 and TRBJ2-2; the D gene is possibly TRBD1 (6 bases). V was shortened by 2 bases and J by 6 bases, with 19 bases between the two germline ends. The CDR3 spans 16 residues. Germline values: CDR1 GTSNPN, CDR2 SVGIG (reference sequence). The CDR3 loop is CAWSPESHREAGELFF. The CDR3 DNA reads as TGTGCCTGGAGTCCGGAGTCACACAGGGAAGCCGGGGAGCTGTTTTTT.

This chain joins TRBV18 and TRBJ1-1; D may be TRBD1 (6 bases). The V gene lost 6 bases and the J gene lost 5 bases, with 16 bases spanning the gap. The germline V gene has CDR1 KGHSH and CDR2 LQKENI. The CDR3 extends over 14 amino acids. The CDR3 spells CASSEAGANTEAFF. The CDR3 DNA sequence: TGTGCCAGCTCCGAGGCGGGGGCGAATACTGAAGCTTTCTTT. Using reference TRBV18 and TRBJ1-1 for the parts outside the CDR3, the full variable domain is NAGVMQNPRHLVRRRGQEARLRCSPMKGHSHVYWYRQLPEEGLKFMVYLQKENIIDESGMPKERFSAEFPKEGPSILRIQQVVRGDSAAYFCASSEAGANTEAFFGQGTRLTVV.

The CDR3 region is CASSEARTGLTPLHF. The CDR3 DNA reads as TGTGCCAGCAGTGAGGCGAGGACAGGGCTAACACCCCTCCACTTT. The genes are TRBV2 and TRBJ1-6; 8 bases fit TRBD1. Per the germline V gene, CDR1 is SNHLY and CDR2 is FYNNEI. V lost 3 bases and J lost 11; bases outside the gene matches: 9. The CDR3 runs 15 residues. The entire variable domain, with the rest obtained from reference TRBV2 and TRBJ1-6, is as follows: EPEVTQTPSHQVTQMGQEVILRCVPISNHLYFYWYRQILGQKVEFLVSFYNNEISEKSEIFDDQFSVERPDGSNFTLKIRSTKLEDSAMYFCASSEARTGLTPLHFGNGTRLTVT.

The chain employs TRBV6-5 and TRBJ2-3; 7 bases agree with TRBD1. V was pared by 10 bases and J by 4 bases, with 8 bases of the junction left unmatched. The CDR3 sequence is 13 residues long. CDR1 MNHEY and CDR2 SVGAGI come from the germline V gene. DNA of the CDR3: TGTGCCACCAAAAGAGGGGGCCCAGATACGCAGTATTTT. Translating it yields CATKRGGPDTQYF.

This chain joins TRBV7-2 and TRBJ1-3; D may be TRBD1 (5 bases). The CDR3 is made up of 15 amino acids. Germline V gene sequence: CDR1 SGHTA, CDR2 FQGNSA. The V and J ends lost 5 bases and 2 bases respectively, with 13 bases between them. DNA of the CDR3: TGTGCCAGCAGCCCGCAGGGTAGTGCTGGAAACACCATATATTTT. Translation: CASSPQGSAGNTIYF.

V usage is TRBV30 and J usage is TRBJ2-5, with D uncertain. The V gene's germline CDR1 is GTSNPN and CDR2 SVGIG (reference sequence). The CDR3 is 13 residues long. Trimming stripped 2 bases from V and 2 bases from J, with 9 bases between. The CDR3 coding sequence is TGTGCCTGGAGTCCCCAACTTCAAGAGACCCAGTACTTC. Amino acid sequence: CAWSPQLQETQYF.

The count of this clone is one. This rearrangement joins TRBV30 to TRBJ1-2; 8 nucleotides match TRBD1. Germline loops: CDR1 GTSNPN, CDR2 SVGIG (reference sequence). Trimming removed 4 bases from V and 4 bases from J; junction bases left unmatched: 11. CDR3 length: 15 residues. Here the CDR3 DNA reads TGTGCCTGGACTCCTCCGGGACAGGATTTCTATGGCTACACCTTC. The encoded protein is CAWTPPGQDFYGYTF.

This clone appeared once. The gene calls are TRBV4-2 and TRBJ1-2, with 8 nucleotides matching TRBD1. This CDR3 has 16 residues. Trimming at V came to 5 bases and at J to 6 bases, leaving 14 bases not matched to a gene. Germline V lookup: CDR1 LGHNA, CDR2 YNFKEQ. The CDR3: CASSTQGQGRLDGYTF. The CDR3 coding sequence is TGTGCCAGCAGCACTCAAGGACAGGGTAGACTCGATGGCTACACCTTC.

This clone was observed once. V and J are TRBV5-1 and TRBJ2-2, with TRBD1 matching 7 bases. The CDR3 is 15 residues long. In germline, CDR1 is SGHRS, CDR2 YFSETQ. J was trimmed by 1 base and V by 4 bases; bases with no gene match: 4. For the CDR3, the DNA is TGCGCCAGCAGCCCACGACAGGGGAACACCGGGGAGCTGTTTTTT. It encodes CASSPRQGNTGELFF.

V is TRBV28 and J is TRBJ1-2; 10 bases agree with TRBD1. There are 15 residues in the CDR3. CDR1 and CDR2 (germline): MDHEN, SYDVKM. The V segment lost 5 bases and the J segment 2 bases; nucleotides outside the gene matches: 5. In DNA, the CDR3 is TGTGCCAGCAGTGATCCGGGACAGGGGAACTATGGCTACACCTTC. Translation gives CASSDPGQGNYGYTF.

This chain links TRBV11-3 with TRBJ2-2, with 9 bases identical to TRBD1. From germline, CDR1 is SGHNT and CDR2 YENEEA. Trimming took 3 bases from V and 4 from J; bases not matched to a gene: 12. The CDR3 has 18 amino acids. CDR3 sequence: CASSFTLTGGRSTGELFF. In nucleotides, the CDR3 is TGTGCCAGCAGCTTTACCTTAACAGGGGGCAGGTCCACCGGGGAGCTGTTTTTT.

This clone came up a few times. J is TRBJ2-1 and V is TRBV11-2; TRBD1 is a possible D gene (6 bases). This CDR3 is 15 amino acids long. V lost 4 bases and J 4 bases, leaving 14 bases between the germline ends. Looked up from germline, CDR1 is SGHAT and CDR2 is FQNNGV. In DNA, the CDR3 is TGTGCCAGCAGCTCCGAACGGACAGCTTACAATGAGCAGTTCTTC. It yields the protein CASSSERTAYNEQFF.

CDR3 amino acids: CAWTAQGNTEAFF. The CDR3 DNA sequence: TGTGCCTGGACTGCACAGGGGAACACTGAAGCTTTCTTT. V gene TRBV30 combines with J gene TRBJ1-1, with a tentative D call TRBD1 (6 bases). The V and J ends lost 4 bases and 1 base respectively, with 10 bases between them. The germline gives CDR1 GTSNPN, CDR2 SVGIG (reference sequence). This CDR3 has 13 residues.

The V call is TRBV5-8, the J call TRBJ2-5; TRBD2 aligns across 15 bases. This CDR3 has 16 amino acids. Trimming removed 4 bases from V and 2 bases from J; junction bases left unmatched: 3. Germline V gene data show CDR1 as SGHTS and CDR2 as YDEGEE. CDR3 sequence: CASSAGLAGGQETQYF. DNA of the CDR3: TGTGCCAGCAGCGCGGGACTAGCGGGGGGTCAAGAGACCCAGTACTTC.

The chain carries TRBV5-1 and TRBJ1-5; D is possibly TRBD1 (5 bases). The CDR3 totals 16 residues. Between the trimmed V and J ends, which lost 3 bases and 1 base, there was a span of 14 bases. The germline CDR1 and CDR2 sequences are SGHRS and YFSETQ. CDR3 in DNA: TGCGCCAGCAGCTGGGGCGGGACTTCAAGCAATCAGCCCCAGCATTTT. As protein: CASSWGGTSSNQPQHF.